A single sample gave rise to the 19 T cell receptor beta chains below, sequenced in a study of memory CD4+ T cells and cytomegalovirus serostatus. Method: immunoSEQ multiplex PCR; TCRdb's copy keeps in-frame clones and lacks some. The sample includes approximately 44,000 clones, over 65% of them seen just once. Single viable CD3+CD4+CD8-CD45RO+ cells were sorted as the memory CD4+ T cells. Material: memory CD4+ T cells from blood. The receptors originated from an adult in good health and CMV-seronegative.

The sample holds one count of this clone. In DNA form, the CDR3 reads TGCGCCAGCAGCCTGGGGCGGGGGGCCGGGAACACTGAAGCTTTCTTT. This encodes CASSLGRGAGNTEAFF. The J gene is TRBJ1-1, the V gene TRBV5-1, with D possibly TRBD1 on 6 matching bases. The CDR3 runs 16 residues. Trimming shortened V by 4 bases and J by 1 base, and 17 bases separated the two germline ends. In germline, CDR1 is SGHRS, CDR2 YFSETQ.

The chain has TRBV6-5 and TRBJ2-2; D gene unclear. Germline V gene lookup returns CDR1 MNHEY and CDR2 SVGAGI. CDR3 length: 13 residues. V lost 6 bases, J lost 4 bases, and 9 bases lay in between. The CDR3 DNA is TGTGCCAGCAGCGAGCCGGGCACCGGGGAGCTGTTTTTT. Amino acid sequence: CASSEPGTGELFF.

V and J are TRBV7-8 and TRBJ1-5, with TRBD1 identical over 9 bases. V shed 1 base and J 6 bases; nucleotides not matched to a gene: 10. Germline-derived CDR1 and CDR2 are SGHVS and FQNEAQ. This CDR3 spans 17 amino acids. CDR3 loop: CASSLGGQGTRGQPQHF. In nucleotides, the CDR3 is TGTGCCAGCAGCTTAGGGGGACAGGGCACGAGAGGTCAGCCCCAGCATTTT.

The CDR3 region is CASSLFMVASEGEKLFF. In nucleotides, the CDR3 is TGTGCCAGCAGCCTTTTTATGGTGGCCTCCGAAGGCGAAAAACTGTTTTTT. J is TRBJ1-4 and V is TRBV28; D ambiguous. V was trimmed by 6 bases and J by 8 bases, leaving 25 bases between them. There are 17 residues in the CDR3. From germline, CDR1 is MDHEN and CDR2 SYDVKM. The full variable domain, with the rest looked up from reference TRBV28 and TRBJ1-4, is DVKVTQSSRYLVKRTGEKVFLECVQDMDHENMFWYRQDPGLGLRLIYFSYDVKMKEKGDIPEGYSVSREKKERFSLILESASTNQTSMYLCASSLFMVASEGEKLFFGSGTQLSVL.

This CDR3 is CASSFKGRNEQFF. DNA for the CDR3: TGTGCCAGCAGCTTTAAGGGCAGGAATGAGCAGTTCTTC. J is TRBJ2-1 and V is TRBV5-4; D is unresolved. Trimming removed 2 bases at V and 7 bases at J, with 10 bases between. This CDR3 comprises 13 residues. Germline V gives CDR1 SGHNT, CDR2 YYREEE (reference sequence).

The chain couples TRBV7-9 to TRBJ2-5, with D possibly being TRBD1 (5 bases). The CDR3 spans 14 residues. V was clipped by 6 bases and J by 5 bases, with 16 bases between them. Germline CDR1 reads SEHNR; CDR2 reads FQNEAQ (reference sequence). CDR3 bases: TGTGCCAGCAGTTCGTCAGGGTTGAGGGAGACCCAGTACTTC. Amino acid sequence: CASSSSGLRETQYF.

The gene calls are TRBV18 and TRBJ1-3; 7 bases align to TRBD1. Trimming cost V 5 bases and J 4 bases; bases outside gene matches: 8. This CDR3 spans 15 amino acids. Germline CDR1 is KGHSH and CDR2 is LQKENI. CDR3 DNA: TGTGCCAGCTCAGCAGACAGGGTTTTCGGAAACACCATATATTTT. Protein product: CASSADRVFGNTIYF.

This sequence joins TRBV7-9 and TRBJ1-6; D gene ambiguous. The CDR3 length is 14 residues. V lost 5 bases and J lost 7, with 12 bases in between. Germline V CDR1 and CDR2: SEHNR, FQNEAQ (reference sequence). The CDR3 region is CASSPPGRNSPLHF. The CDR3 DNA reads as TGTGCCAGCAGCCCCCCAGGAAGGAATTCACCCCTCCACTTT.

The chain joins TRBV29-1 to TRBJ1-3; D uncertain. CDR1 is SQVTM, CDR2 ANQGSEA, per germline. Trimming cost V 5 bases and J 1 base, with 6 bases left between them. The length of the CDR3 is 12 residues. This CDR3 is CSVSSSGNTIYF. Written as DNA, the CDR3 is TGCAGCGTTTCTAGTTCTGGAAACACCATATATTTT.

This clone turned up a few times. The rearrangement joins TRBV2 to TRBJ2-7, with D possibly TRBD2 on 6 matching bases. This CDR3 comprises 13 residues. V was cut by 7 bases and J by 4 bases, with 14 bases left in between. CDR1 and CDR2 from the germline V gene are SNHLY and FYNNEI. CDR3 in amino acids: CASTTPGTYEQYF. In nucleotides, the CDR3 is TGTGCCAGCACTACCCCCGGGACTTACGAGCAGTACTTC.

A single count supports this clone. The chain employs TRBV5-1 and TRBJ1-1; 9 nucleotides line up with TRBD1. CDR3 length equals 13 residues. CDR1 is SGHRS, CDR2 YFSETQ, per germline. J gave up 4 bases and V 4 bases, and 2 bases lay outside the gene matches. CDR3 DNA: TGCGCCAGCAGCGCGACAGGGGGCACTGAAGCTTTCTTT. The encoded protein is CASSATGGTEAFF.

V is TRBV28 and J is TRBJ2-1; 11 bases fit TRBD1. The CDR3 runs 16 residues. Trimming at V came to 3 bases and at J to 8 bases, leaving 9 bases not matched to a gene. Germline loops: CDR1 MDHEN, CDR2 SYDVKM. DNA for the CDR3: TGTGCCAGCAGTTTGAGGGGGACAGGGGGTGGCGATGAGCAGTTCTTC. This gives the protein CASSLRGTGGGDEQFF. Drawing the rest from reference TRBV28 and TRBJ2-1, the complete variable domain is DVKVTQSSRYLVKRTGEKVFLECVQDMDHENMFWYRQDPGLGLRLIYFSYDVKMKEKGDIPEGYSVSREKKERFSLILESASTNQTSMYLCASSLRGTGGGDEQFFGPGTRLTVL.

The chain has TRBV9 and TRBJ1-3, with D possibly TRBD1 on 5 matching bases. CDR1 is SGDLS and CDR2 is YYNGEE in the germline V gene. V lost 0 bases and J lost 1, with 8 bases in between. This CDR3 comprises 15 residues. The CDR3 protein is CASSVVGGSGNTIYF. CDR3 in DNA: TGTGCCAGCAGCGTAGTTGGGGGGTCTGGAAACACCATATATTTT.

For this clone: At one of its ends the junction is not consistent with the germline gene, which may arise from a read error. The chain carries TRBV28 and TRBJ2-5; 7 nucleotides match TRBD1. CDR3 size: 14 residues. Germline assignment: CDR1 MDHEN and CDR2 SYDVKM. CDR3 region: CASTLGGTQETQYF. The CDR3 DNA reads as TGTGCCAGCACTTTAGGGGGCACCCAAGAGACCCAGTACTTC.

V usage is TRBV4-2 and J usage is TRBJ2-3; no clear D gene. V lost 3 bases and J 2 bases, leaving 9 bases between the germline ends. There are 14 residues in the CDR3. Germline V gene lookup returns CDR1 LGHNA and CDR2 YNFKEQ. CDR3 sequence (DNA): TGTGCCAGCAGCCAGACCGATAACACAGATACGCAGTATTTT. It yields the protein CASSQTDNTDTQYF.

On this clone itself: Different DNA sequences within this sample yield the same CDR3. This chain links TRBV12-5 with TRBJ1-4, with 9 positions matching TRBD1. This CDR3 spans 14 amino acids. The trim removed 6 bases at V and 7 bases at J, leaving 6 bases unmatched. Germline V gene lookup returns CDR1 LGHNT and CDR2 FRNRAP. CDR3 region: CASGPGQGREKLFF. CDR3 DNA sequence: TGTGCTAGTGGCCCGGGACAGGGTCGTGAAAAACTGTTTTTT.

The J gene is TRBJ1-2, the V gene TRBV6-1, with a weak D call TRBD1 (5 bases). Trimming left V 5 bases short and J 2 bases short, with 9 bases between. CDR3 length: 13 amino acids. Germline loops: CDR1 MNHNS, CDR2 SASEGT. The DNA of the CDR3 is TGTGCCAGCAGTAGAACAGGAAACTATGGCTACACCTTC. Protein product: CASSRTGNYGYTF.

The chain combines TRBV6-1 with TRBJ2-1; tentatively, D is TRBD2 (6 bases). The germline gives CDR1 MNHNS, CDR2 SASEGT. Trimming removed 6 bases at V and 14 bases at J, with 14 bases between. The CDR3 sequence is 11 residues long. CDR3 in amino acids: CASRGGEGKFF. The CDR3 nucleotides are TGTGCCAGCAGGGGGGGTGAGGGAAAGTTCTTC.

The chain carries TRBV18 and TRBJ2-7; 11 nucleotides match TRBD1. Germline V gives CDR1 KGHSH, CDR2 LQKENI. The J segment lost 5 bases and the V segment lost 3 bases, leaving 3 bases of the junction unmatched. This CDR3 spans 14 amino acids. The CDR3 sequence is CASSPGTGGDEQYF. As DNA, the CDR3 is TGTGCCAGCTCACCGGGGACAGGGGGTGACGAGCAGTACTTC.